These T cell receptor beta chains were read from a single sample in a study of T cell repertoires in cytomegalovirus infection. TCRdb passed the reads through MiXCR, listing each CDR3 protein once. The sample lists around 750,000 distinct CDR3 sequences; about 30% were seen once. These receptors have no known antigen. The specimen was cultured CD8+ T cells from PBMCs, collected from culture after CMV antigen stimulation. Every receptor here comes from a human donor in good health (CMV status not recorded). Some clones in this sample may be carry-over from other donors' samples. Both conserved end residues are part of each CDR3. The order of the fields is V gene, clone size, D gene, J gene, CDR3 protein, CDR3 DNA. D genes are given only for firm matches. The listing skips clone size in some rows; elsewhere it reads once, few, many or a size class.

V gene: TRBV7-1
clone size: NA
D gene: NA
J gene: TRBJ2-3
CDR3 protein: CASSQLVLVGSTDTQYF
CDR3 DNA: TGTGCCAGCAGCCAGCTGGTATTAGTGGGGAGCACAGATACGCAGTATTTT

V gene: TRBV6-6
clone size: NA
D gene: NA
J gene: TRBJ1-1
CDR3 protein: CASSYSMGVTEAFF
CDR3 DNA: TGTGCCAGCAGTTACTCGATGGGGGTCACTGAAGCTTTCTTT

V gene: TRBV7-9
clone size: NA
D gene: NA
J gene: TRBJ2-5
CDR3 protein: CASSLFELTKQETQYF
CDR3 DNA: TGTGCCAGCAGCTTATTTGAACTGACGAAACAAGAGACCCAGTACTTC

V gene: TRBV19
clone size: NA
D gene: NA
J gene: TRBJ1-6
CDR3 protein: CASSMAGAGIAFSPYSPLHF
CDR3 DNA: TGTGCCAGTAGTATGGCCGGCGCAGGGATTGCCTTTAGCCCCTATTCACCCCTCCACTTT

V gene: TRBV7-6
clone size: few
D gene: NA
J gene: TRBJ2-7
CDR3 protein: CASSSRTGLGEQYF
CDR3 DNA: TGTGCCAGCAGCTCCCGGACTGGATTGGGGGAGCAGTACTTC

V gene: TRBV19
clone size: NA
D gene: NA
J gene: TRBJ2-1
CDR3 protein: CASSIEGQGTYNEQFF
CDR3 DNA: TGTGCCAGTAGTATAGAGGGGCAGGGGACCTACAATGAGCAGTTCTTC

V gene: TRBV7-2
clone size: many
D gene: NA
J gene: TRBJ2-4
CDR3 protein: CASSPDHRNIQYF
CDR3 DNA: TGTGCCAGCAGCCCAGACCACAGAAACATTCAGTACTTC

V gene: TRBV12-3/TRBV12-4
clone size: many
D gene: TRBD2
J gene: TRBJ2-7
CDR3 protein: CASSPSGGLTYEQYF
CDR3 DNA: TGTGCCAGCAGCCCTAGCGGGGGTCTAACCTACGAGCAGTACTTC

V gene: TRBV4-1
clone size: few
D gene: TRBD1
J gene: TRBJ2-1
CDR3 protein: CASSLRTGPANEQFF
CDR3 DNA: TGCGCCAGCAGCCTTCGGACAGGGCCCGCCAATGAGCAGTTCTTC

V gene: TRBV5-5
clone size: few
D gene: NA
J gene: TRBJ1-5
CDR3 protein: CASSPAGGNQPQHF
CDR3 DNA: TGTGCCAGCAGCCCCGCCGGGGGCAATCAGCCCCAGCATTTT

V gene: TRBV7-2
clone size: many
D gene: TRBD2
J gene: TRBJ2-5
CDR3 protein: CASSLYRTSETQYF
CDR3 DNA: TGTGCCAGCAGCTTATATAGGACTAGTGAGACCCAGTACTTC

V gene: TRBV20-1
clone size: NA
D gene: NA
J gene: TRBJ1-1
CDR3 protein: CSARGVGGWDEAFF
CDR3 DNA: TGCAGTGCTAGGGGAGTCGGGGGTTGGGACGAAGCTTTCTTT

V gene: TRBV12-5
clone size: NA
D gene: NA
J gene: TRBJ1-2
CDR3 protein: CASGWSLPGRPFDGYTF
CDR3 DNA: TGTGCTAGTGGTTGGTCACTTCCGGGACGCCCTTTTGATGGCTACACCTTC

V gene: TRBV7-9
clone size: many
D gene: NA
J gene: TRBJ1-1
CDR3 protein: CASSPQVNTEAFF
CDR3 DNA: TGTGCCAGCAGCCCACAAGTCAACACTGAAGCTTTCTTT

V gene: TRBV29-1
clone size: NA
D gene: TRBD1
J gene: TRBJ2-1
CDR3 protein: CSVTGAGNEQFF
CDR3 DNA: TGCAGCGTGACAGGGGCGGGAAATGAGCAGTTCTTC

V gene: TRBV4-1
clone size: few
D gene: NA
J gene: TRBJ2-5
CDR3 protein: CASSQGPVRETQYF
CDR3 DNA: TGCGCCAGCAGCCAAGGTCCCGTTCGGGAGACCCAGTACTTC

V gene: TRBV9
clone size: NA
D gene: NA
J gene: TRBJ1-6
CDR3 protein: CASSSRRTMDYNSPLHF
CDR3 DNA: TGTGCCAGCAGCTCCAGACGGACCATGGACTATAATTCACCCCTCCACTTT

V gene: TRBV7-9
clone size: few
D gene: NA
J gene: TRBJ2-2
CDR3 protein: CASSPTLRGNTGELFF
CDR3 DNA: TGTGCCAGCAGCCCCACGCTTCGGGGTAACACCGGGGAGCTGTTTTTT

V gene: TRBV6-5
clone size: few
D gene: NA
J gene: TRBJ2-2
CDR3 protein: CASSYELGTGELFF
CDR3 DNA: TGTGCCAGCAGTTACGAGTTGGGGACCGGGGAGCTGTTTTTT

V gene: TRBV7-6
clone size: NA
D gene: NA
J gene: TRBJ2-2
CDR3 protein: CASSLNGQNTGELFF
CDR3 DNA: TGTGCCAGCAGCTTAAACGGACAGAACACCGGGGAGCTGTTTTTT

V gene: TRBV25-1
clone size: NA
D gene: NA
J gene: TRBJ2-5
CDR3 protein: CASSPRDGKGTQYF
CDR3 DNA: TGTGCCAGCAGTCCTAGGGACGGAAAAGGGACCCAGTACTTC

V gene: TRBV6-2/TRBV6-3
clone size: few
D gene: NA
J gene: TRBJ2-1
CDR3 protein: CASSGLLIAYNEQFF
CDR3 DNA: TGTGCCAGCAGTGGCCTTCTGATCGCTTACAATGAGCAGTTCTTC

V gene: TRBV5-6
clone size: NA
D gene: TRBD1
J gene: TRBJ1-2
CDR3 protein: CASSLWTGSAYGYTF
CDR3 DNA: TGTGCCAGCAGCTTATGGACAGGGAGCGCCTATGGCTACACCTTC

V gene: TRBV4-2
clone size: NA
D gene: TRBD2
J gene: TRBJ2-3
CDR3 protein: CASSQDRGLSIDTQYF
CDR3 DNA: TGTGCCAGCAGCCAAGATAGGGGACTATCAATAGATACGCAGTATTTT

V gene: TRBV6-2/TRBV6-3
clone size: few
D gene: TRBD1
J gene: TRBJ2-1
CDR3 protein: CASSYIRTGGLYNEQFF
CDR3 DNA: TGTGCCAGCAGTTATATCCGGACAGGGGGACTCTACAATGAGCAGTTCTTC

V gene: TRBV19
clone size: NA
D gene: TRBD1
J gene: TRBJ1-1
CDR3 protein: CASQPAGGNTEAFF
CDR3 DNA: TGTGCCAGTCAGCCGGCAGGGGGCAACACTGAAGCTTTCTTT

V gene: TRBV7-9
clone size: many
D gene: TRBD2
J gene: TRBJ2-1
CDR3 protein: CASSLEETSPIDEQFF
CDR3 DNA: TGTGCCAGCAGCTTAGAAGAGACTAGCCCTATCGATGAGCAGTTCTTC

V gene: TRBV7-9
clone size: few
D gene: TRBD1
J gene: TRBJ1-2
CDR3 protein: CASSSGTGTYGYTF
CDR3 DNA: TGTGCCAGCAGCTCAGGGACAGGGACCTATGGCTACACCTTC

V gene: TRBV3-1
clone size: few
D gene: TRBD1
J gene: TRBJ2-7
CDR3 protein: CASSQDRTGSGVYEQYF
CDR3 DNA: TGTGCCAGCAGCCAAGATAGGACAGGGTCGGGAGTCTACGAGCAGTACTTC

V gene: TRBV11-1
clone size: NA
D gene: NA
J gene: TRBJ2-2
CDR3 protein: CASSLRRPEGTGELFF
CDR3 DNA: TGTGCCAGCAGCCTGCGACGACCCGAGGGCACCGGGGAGCTGTTTTTT

V gene: TRBV13
clone size: few
D gene: TRBD1
J gene: TRBJ1-2
CDR3 protein: CASSLGGPGGADGYTF
CDR3 DNA: TGTGCCAGCAGCTTAGGGGGTCCAGGGGGCGCGGATGGCTACACCTTC

V gene: TRBV6-2/TRBV6-3
clone size: NA
D gene: NA
J gene: TRBJ2-1
CDR3 protein: CASKTIRDYNEQFF
CDR3 DNA: TGTGCCAGCAAAACAATCCGGGATTACAATGAGCAGTTCTTC

V gene: TRBV7-2
clone size: NA
D gene: NA
J gene: TRBJ2-5
CDR3 protein: CASSLDGTGSF
CDR3 DNA: TGTGCCAGCAGCTTAGATGGTACAGGATCCTTC

V gene: TRBV7-9
clone size: few
D gene: NA
J gene: TRBJ1-2
CDR3 protein: CASFGSVYGYTF
CDR3 DNA: TGTGCCAGTTTTGGTTCTGTCTATGGCTACACCTTC

V gene: TRBV7-9
clone size: NA
D gene: NA
J gene: TRBJ2-1
CDR3 protein: CASSPRTANNEQFF
CDR3 DNA: TGTGCCAGCAGCCCGCGGACAGCCAACAATGAGCAGTTCTTC

V gene: TRBV6-5
clone size: NA
D gene: NA
J gene: TRBJ2-3
CDR3 protein: CASSYIASSGDTQYF
CDR3 DNA: TGTGCCAGCAGTTACATCGCATCCTCTGGAGATACGCAGTATTTT

V gene: TRBV6-1
clone size: NA
D gene: NA
J gene: TRBJ2-2
CDR3 protein: CATDKTLVGTYTGELFF
CDR3 DNA: TGTGCCACCGACAAAACACTAGTGGGGACGTACACCGGGGAGCTGTTTTTT

V gene: TRBV28
clone size: few
D gene: NA
J gene: TRBJ2-1
CDR3 protein: CASNPQGNEQFF
CDR3 DNA: TGTGCCAGCAACCCCCAAGGGAATGAGCAGTTCTTC

V gene: TRBV5-4
clone size: NA
D gene: NA
J gene: TRBJ1-1
CDR3 protein: CASSLAFGRGYTEAFF
CDR3 DNA: TGTGCCAGCAGCTTGGCCTTTGGACGGGGGTACACTGAAGCTTTCTTT

V gene: TRBV7-2
clone size: many
D gene: NA
J gene: TRBJ2-3
CDR3 protein: CASSSTRGGTTQITQYF
CDR3 DNA: TGTGCCAGCAGCTCCACGAGGGGCGGGACGACACAGATAACGCAGTATTTT

V gene: TRBV7-8
clone size: NA
D gene: NA
J gene: TRBJ2-1
CDR3 protein: CASSQGSRAYMLEQFF
CDR3 DNA: TGTGCCAGCAGCCAGGGGAGCAGGGCGTACATGCTTGAGCAGTTCTTC

V gene: TRBV19
clone size: many
D gene: TRBD2
J gene: TRBJ2-1
CDR3 protein: CASHQRGGAGNEQFF
CDR3 DNA: TGTGCCAGCCACCAGCGGGGGGGCGCCGGAAATGAGCAGTTCTTC

V gene: TRBV7-6
clone size: NA
D gene: TRBD2
J gene: TRBJ2-2
CDR3 protein: CASSLTGGDLNTGELFF
CDR3 DNA: TGTGCCAGCAGCTTAACGGGGGGAGATCTAAACACCGGGGAGCTGTTTTTT

V gene: TRBV19
clone size: few
D gene: NA
J gene: TRBJ2-3
CDR3 protein: CASSIGTLSTDTQYF
CDR3 DNA: TGTGCCAGTAGCATCGGGACACTCAGCACAGATACGCAGTATTTT

V gene: TRBV7-9
clone size: NA
D gene: NA
J gene: TRBJ2-1
CDR3 protein: CASSRDVLDNEQFF
CDR3 DNA: TGTGCCAGCAGCAGAGACGTGTTGGACAATGAGCAGTTCTTC